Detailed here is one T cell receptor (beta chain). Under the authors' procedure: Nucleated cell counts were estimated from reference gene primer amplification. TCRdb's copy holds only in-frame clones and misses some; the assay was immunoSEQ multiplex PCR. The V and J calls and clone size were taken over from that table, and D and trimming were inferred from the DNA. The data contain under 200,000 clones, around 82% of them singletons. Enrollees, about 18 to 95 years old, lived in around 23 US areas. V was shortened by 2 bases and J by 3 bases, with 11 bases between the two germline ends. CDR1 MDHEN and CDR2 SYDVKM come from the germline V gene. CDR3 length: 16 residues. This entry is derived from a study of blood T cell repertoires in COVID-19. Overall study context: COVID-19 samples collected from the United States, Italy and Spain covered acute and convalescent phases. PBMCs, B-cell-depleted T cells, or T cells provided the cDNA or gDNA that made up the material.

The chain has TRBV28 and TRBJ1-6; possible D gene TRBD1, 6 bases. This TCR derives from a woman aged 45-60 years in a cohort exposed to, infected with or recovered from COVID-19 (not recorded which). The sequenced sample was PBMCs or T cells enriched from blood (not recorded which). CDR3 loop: CASSLIGGDYNSPLHF. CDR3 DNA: TGTGCCAGCAGTTTAATAGGGGGGGACTATAATTCACCCCTCCACTTT.